Below, one TCR beta chain is given with its context. Its binding antigen is unknown. No base quality information exists; no much larger clone differs at one position. The data stem from a study of PD-1 blockade in classical Hodgkin lymphoma (TCRdb year 2020). Looking at the study overall: Nivolumab dosing was 3 mg/kg intravenously every 2 weeks, continuing until either disease progression or unacceptable toxicity. The study used TCR beta sequencing and CyTOF to define a peripheral blood immune signature of response to PD-1 blockade in classical Hodgkin lymphoma. The study at large found these results: Lower diversity was seen in patients whose nivolumab began less than 1 year after ASCT, and these patients were left out of later analyses so that immune reconstitution would not confound the results. Among trial patients, those achieving complete response had baseline diversity similar to that of newly diagnosed patients, while diversity was significantly lower in partial responders and progressors. Baseline TCR diversity was reported to be lower in newly diagnosed patients than in healthy donors and to be lower still in relapsed/refractory patients. By C4D1, a significant rise was seen in CD4+ TCR diversity but not in CD8+ TCR diversity (p=0.0027 vs p=0.16), and the rise was most apparent among complete responders (p=0.02). Only a single clinical trial cohort was studied, and what caused the repertoire differences, possibly disease activity or prior therapy, remained undefined.

Genomic DNA was extracted with the Qiagen DNeasy kit from unsorted PBMCs and from negatively selected CD4+ and CD8+ fractions. Amplification of TCR beta CDR3 regions was done by immunoSEQ multiplex PCR with primers that anneal to V and J segments. A synthetic immune receptor repertoire was used to minimize amplification bias, and remaining bias was computationally removed after sequencing. From the authors' description of their analysis: Repertoire diversity was quantified as the Shannon entropy index using custom Python scripts. Unsorted, CD4+ and CD8+ repertoires were analyzed separately, except in combined analyses where CD4+ and CD8+ sequences were merged in silico. A clone was considered expanded if an increase in frequency of at least 2-fold after treatment relative to C1D1 was found, and a pseudocount of 0.5 was applied to clones undetected at baseline. Clones with 0 or 1 copy at C1D1 were classified as singleton clones, and clones with 2 or more copies were classified as non-singleton clones. Clones expanded in unsorted samples were assigned a CD4+, CD8+ or unknown annotation through matching of protein sequences in sorted samples from the same patient. Diversity changes from C1D1 to C4D1 were tested in paired samples using Wilcoxon tests. Not all clones reach the TCRdb copy of this immuneACCESS table, which keeps in-frame sequences only. Checked studies attribute under half of the gap to unresolved V genes and leave the rest unexplained. V and J calls and clone size are as listed in that table; D and trimming were resolved from the DNA. The sample records about 20,000 clones, more than 80% of which are singletons. The biggest ten clones account for less than 9% of the sample.

Interpreted using the paper, the time point label stands for: cycle 4 day 1 (C4D1), after 6 weeks of nivolumab. Relapse after autologous stem cell transplantation had occurred in all trial patients, and cohorts A, B and C were distinguished by prior brentuximab vedotin exposure. A Miltenyi CD8+ T cell isolation kit was used for magnetic negative selection to purify CD8+ T cells from thawed PBMCs. The trial cohort was composed of 56 patients with relapsed/refractory classical Hodgkin lymphoma, for whom complete response, partial response or progressive disease was recorded as best overall response. Single-agent nivolumab was administered to trial patients in the multi-cohort phase II CheckMate 205 trial. Best overall response was determined by an independent review committee according to the 2007 International Working Group response criteria. Trial PBMCs were obtained immediately prior to nivolumab initiation (C1D1) and on therapy at cycle 2 day 1 and cycle 4 day 1. Peripheral blood was collected in 8 mL Vacutainer Cell Preparation Tubes, from which PBMCs were isolated by centrifugation and then cryopreserved. Purified CD4+ and CD8+ fractions were prepared only for cases with an additional available PBMC sample. Magnetically labelled cells were removed on LS columns in a quadroMACS separator, and the flow-through was collected as the purified fraction.

Unmatched junction bases come to 2, with V trimmed by 6 bases and J by 3 bases. The germline V gene (reference sequence) provides CDR1 DFQATT and CDR2 SNEGSKA. From the cysteine through the phenylalanine, the CDR3 covers 11 amino acids. CDR3 DNA is the only sequence kept; it has 33 bases, read in frame from the first base. This TCR was sampled from a human donor with classical Hodgkin lymphoma. The sample here was CD8+ T cells from blood, taken before the fourth cycle of nivolumab. The rearrangement combines TRBV20-1 with TRBJ2-7; TRBD1 matches 7 bases in the middle. The DNA sequence is given as TGCAGTGCACGGACAGGCTACGAGCAGTACTTC. Translated, it reads CSARTGYEQYF.